Given below is one TCR beta chain in context. Its matching antigen is unknown. The data were taken from a study of cytomegalovirus exposure and HLA in healthy donors. Notes on the study in general: Some segments of the V type, notably TRBV6-2 and TRBV6-3, were excluded as indistinguishable.

The study ran its PCR with 60 Vbeta and 13 Jbeta primers. As originally analysed: Later reanalysis found roughly 80 million unique TCR beta chains, around 9.9 million of them shared. Sequenced by immunoSEQ multiplex PCR; TCRdb stores in-frame clones only, minus some. V, J and clone size are those of that table, while D and trimming were read from the DNA. The sample contains about 160,000 clones, 70% to 80% of which appear only once. The CDR3 is 19 amino acids. V was clipped by 5 bases and J by 5 bases; unmatched bases: 18. Germline V CDR1 and CDR2: KGHSH, LQKENI. The chain has TRBV18 and TRBJ2-5; 12 bases align to TRBD1. The TCR was taken from a man between 50 and 59 years old in good health and CMV-seropositive. Input material: PBMCs. The chain's CDR3 is CASSITSPGQGALLETQYF. CDR3 in DNA: TGTGCCAGCTCAATAACGTCCCCGGGACAGGGGGCTTTATTGGAGACCCAGTACTTC.